The rows below give T cell receptor beta chains drawn from one sample of a study of T-cell memory formation after mild COVID-19. TCRdb re-called the 5' RACE reads with MiXCR, one entry per CDR3 protein. The sample has roughly 100,000 distinct CDR3 sequences, over 10% seen once; the top ten hold approximately 30%. Sequences were obtained from PBMCs or a T cell subset sorted from them (not recorded which). These TCRs come from an adult woman who had mild COVID-19 (a few samples of this study predate the infection). Cell type and time point are not known. CDR3s leave out the opening cysteine and the closing phenylalanine or tryptophan. Only some rows state a clone size, as once, few, many or a class for expanded clones.

v_call | clone_size | cdr3_aa
TRBV7-9 | NA | ASSGQRGNTEAF
TRBV11-2 | few | ASSSLGGYT
TRBV7-9 | NA | ASSLDRVVYNEQF
TRBV13 | few | ASSLGGPNPSYEQY
TRBV28 | NA | ASSSSTAQETQY
TRBV7-6 | many | ASSPAIGTDTQY
TRBV7-9 | NA | ASSSTRVVGANVLT
TRBV11-2 | many | ASSLVTSGSVYEQY
TRBV7-9 | few | ASSFHNQPQH
TRBV6-2/TRBV6-3 | NA | ASSYGSFYNEQF
TRBV9 | NA | ASSASSRGSYEQY
TRBV29-1 | NA | SADGLSDYEQY
TRBV29-1 | NA | SVAGGLEQY
TRBV6-6 | NA | ASSGYATSYGYT
TRBV11-2 | few | ASSHPQGGAYNEQF
TRBV12-5 | few | ASGLSLGRLGETQY
TRBV12-3/TRBV12-4 | NA | ASRTGPEAF
TRBV28 | few | ASSLMTSGPYNEQF
TRBV6-5 | NA | ASSIPGLVSVQF
TRBV5-1 | NA | ASSLASSGGASDTQY
TRBV7-9 | few | ASSSLDSEKLF
TRBV24-1 | NA | ATSDFQRGGETQY
TRBV12-3/TRBV12-4 | NA | ASSEAQPQH
TRBV12-3/TRBV12-4 | NA | ASSYGTGGHQPQH
TRBV5-1 | NA | ASSLELGGYQETQY
TRBV7-2 | many | ASSLLAGVAETQY
TRBV7-9 | NA | ASSLSRGGMNTEAF
TRBV20-1 | few | SARTYLAANDPSTDTQY
TRBV11-2 | many | ASSEWRTGASQY
TRBV6-5 | few | ASSYSGTGIYEQY
TRBV12-3/TRBV12-4 | few | ASAFAGQGIGEQY
TRBV29-1 | NA | SVERTGNPSEQY
TRBV20-1 | many | SARDLRTSGRSYNEQF
TRBV6-5 | few | ASSPSGRAYTGELF
TRBV6-4 | NA | ASSVSGDGTDTQY
TRBV20-1 | few | SASLVTGANTEAF
TRBV6-2/TRBV6-3 | few | ASSYSPTGGAWSSNQPQH
TRBV6-6 | NA | ASTLGGYGELF
TRBV13 | NA | ASSLGRNTIY
TRBV7-9 | few | ASSFPDGNQPQH
TRBV24-1 | NA | ATSDLRDTEAF
TRBV27 | many | ASSLRGGTGELF
TRBV13 | few | ASSPRGGGTYGYT
TRBV10-3 | NA | ATRDRGMNTEAF